This T cell receptor beta chain was found in a study of blood T cell repertoires in COVID-19. Study-wide background: T cells, B-cell-depleted T cells, or PBMCs provided the cDNA or gDNA that served as material.

Germline CDR1 and CDR2: MGHDK and SYGVNS. This CDR3 has 13 residues. Clones were sequenced by immunoSEQ multiplex PCR, and TCRdb holds only the in-frame ones, with some missing. The sample contains tens of thousands of clones, more than 75% of which appear only once. The chain joins TRBV25-1 to TRBJ2-1; weak D call: TRBD2 (6 bases). The sequenced material came from peripheral blood. This TCR came from a woman in her fifties or sixties with acute or convalescent COVID-19. The CDR3 here is CDIPPGGNNEQFF. The DNA for the CDR3 is TGTGACATCCCCCCCGGGGGAAACAATGAGCAGTTCTTC. Using reference TRBV25-1 and TRBJ2-1 for the parts outside the CDR3, the full variable domain is EADIYQTPRYLVIGTGKKITLECSQTMGHDKMYWYQQDPGMELHLIHYSYGVNSTEKGDLSSESTVSRIRTEHFPLTLESARPSHTSQYLCDIPPGGNNEQFFGPGTRLTVL.